The next 25 T cell receptor beta chains were all read from a single sample in a study of T cells after posttransplantation cyclophosphamide. Control samples came 1 year after myeloablative marrow transplants with methotrexate plus calcineurin inhibitor. Produced via immunoSEQ multiplex PCR; TCRdb's table is partial and in-frame only. The repertoire consists of some 5,000 clones, with about 80% occurring once and the leading ten covering 20% to 25%. The sample was PBMCs, taken after an allogeneic stem cell transplant with a calcineurin inhibitor and methotrexate. The receptors here all came from a male patient aged 40-50 years who received an allogeneic stem cell transplant from an unrelated donor, was CMV-positive, and had chronic GVHD only. Part of the T cell pool may stem from the graft donor.

V is TRBV7-9 and J is TRBJ1-6; D is perhaps TRBD1 (6 bases). Trimming pared 3 bases from V and 10 bases from J, leaving 13 bases between. The CDR3 runs 14 residues. CDR1 is SEHNR, CDR2 FQNEAQ, per germline (reference sequence). The CDR3 nucleotides are TGTGCCAGCAGCTTGGACAGCCTAAGGTCACCCCTCCACTTT. Translated, it gives CASSLDSLRSPLHF.

This chain joins TRBV19 and TRBJ2-3; weak D call: TRBD2 (5 bases). Germline lookup yields CDR1 LNHDA and CDR2 SQIVND (reference sequence). This CDR3 is 14 amino acids long. Trimming cost V 7 bases and J 0 bases, with 11 bases left between them. CDR3 DNA: TGTGCCAGTACAGTCGAGCGGAGCACAGATACGCAGTATTTT. Amino acids: CASTVERSTDTQYF.

This clone is classed as large. The chain is built from TRBV19 and TRBJ1-1; D ambiguous. The germline CDR1 and CDR2 sequences are LNHDA and SQIVND (reference sequence). The CDR3 is made up of 15 amino acids. Trimming took off 0 bases at V and 4 bases at J, with 12 bases between the two ends. CDR3 DNA sequence: TGTGCCAGTAGTATAGATTCCGGTGGCGGCACTGAAGCTTTCTTT. Protein product: CASSIDSGGGTEAFF.

The chain uses TRBV5-1 and TRBJ2-6, with 12 bases identical to TRBD1. The CDR3 runs 18 residues. Losses at the gene ends were 1 base for V and 3 bases for J; bases not matched to a gene: 5. From germline, CDR1 is SGHRS and CDR2 YFSETQ. In nucleotides, the CDR3 is TGCGCCAGCAGCTTGAGGGGACAGGGGGCGGATGGGGCCAACGTCCTGACTTTC. Protein sequence: CASSLRGQGADGANVLTF. The variable domain in full, completed from reference TRBV5-1 and TRBJ2-6, reads KAGVTQTPRYLIKTRGQQVTLSCSPISGHRSVSWYQQTPGQGLQFLFEYFSETQRNKGNFPGRFSGRQFSNSRSEMNVSTLELGDSALYLCASSLRGQGADGANVLTFGAGSRLTVL.

The rearrangement uses TRBV4-3 and TRBJ2-7; D is unresolved. CDR3 length: 16 amino acids. Germline V gene sequence: CDR1 LGHNA, CDR2 YSLEER. Deletions cut 0 bases from V and 3 bases from J, with 15 bases between. CDR3 in amino acids: CASSQDLPTRNYEQYF. The CDR3 DNA reads TGCGCCAGCAGCCAAGATCTACCGACAAGAAACTACGAGCAGTACTTC.

The CDR3 bases are TGTGCCAGCAGTTACTCGAAGGTCTCAGGGTTTGGCGGCTACACCTTC. Its protein is CASSYSKVSGFGGYTF. V and J are TRBV6-6 and TRBJ1-2, with D possibly TRBD1 on 5 matching bases. The CDR3 is made up of 16 amino acids. In germline, CDR1 is MNHNY, CDR2 SVGAGI (reference sequence). V was cut by 0 bases and J by 8 bases, with 19 bases left in between.

The rearrangement joins TRBV2 to TRBJ2-1; D possibly corresponds to TRBD1 (6 bases). V was trimmed by 4 bases and J by 1 base, leaving 8 bases between them. This CDR3 contains 14 residues. Germline-derived CDR1 and CDR2 are SNHLY and FYNNEI. CDR3 sequence reads: CASSADSSYNEQFF. DNA of the CDR3: TGTGCCAGCAGTGCGGACAGTTCCTACAATGAGCAGTTCTTC.

This chain connects TRBV5-4 to TRBJ2-2, with 8 nucleotides matching TRBD1. The CDR3 contains 13 residues. Germline assignment: CDR1 SGHNT and CDR2 YYREEE (reference sequence). V lost 2 bases, J lost 6 bases, and 0 bases stayed unmatched. CDR3 in DNA: TGTGCCAGCAGCTTCAGGGGGCCCGGGGAGCTGTTTTTT. This gives the protein CASSFRGPGELFF.

In this sample, this clone turned up once. The CDR3: CASSAGTFSKEKLFF. The CDR3 bases are TGCGCCAGCAGCGCGGGGACCTTCTCGAAGGAAAAACTGTTTTTT. The chain has TRBV5-1 and TRBJ1-4, with D tentatively TRBD1 (5 bases). This CDR3 is built from 15 residues. CDR1 and CDR2 from the germline V gene are SGHRS and YFSETQ. With 4 bases removed from V and 8 bases from J, the gap between germline ends came to 18 bases.

The chain couples TRBV5-6 to TRBJ2-3; 9 nucleotides agree with TRBD2. V lost 6 bases, J lost 5 bases, and 10 bases stayed unmatched. This CDR3 contains 15 residues. Germline-derived CDR1 and CDR2 are SGHDT and YYEEEE. CDR3 DNA: TGTGCCAGCAACCCAGGGACTAGCATAATAGATACGCAGTATTTT. Amino acid sequence: CASNPGTSIIDTQYF.

CDR3 DNA sequence: TGTGCCAGCGCACAGGGGGGCAATCAGCCCCAGCATTTT. Protein product: CASAQGGNQPQHF. The chain joins TRBV27 to TRBJ1-5; 8 bases are a match to TRBD1. Per germline, CDR1 MNHEY and CDR2 SMNVEV (reference sequence). The CDR3 is 13 residues long. The junction had 2 bases not matched to a gene; V was cut back by 8 bases and J by 2 bases.

J is TRBJ2-6 and V is TRBV6-4, with unresolved D. The CDR3 contains 14 residues. V lost 4 bases and J 0 bases, leaving 4 bases between the germline ends. Looked up from germline, CDR1 is MRHNA and CDR2 is SNTAGT. Here the CDR3 DNA reads TGTGCCAGCAGTGTTAGCTCTGGGGCCAACGTCCTGACTTTC. Its protein is CASSVSSGANVLTF.

The genes are TRBV9 and TRBJ2-3, with a tentative D call TRBD1 (6 bases). The germline gives CDR1 SGDLS, CDR2 YYNGEE. The CDR3 runs to 14 residues. Trimming removed 4 bases at V and 2 bases at J, with 11 bases between. The CDR3 sequence: CASSSLGATDTQYF. Here the CDR3 DNA reads TGTGCCAGCAGCTCTCTGGGGGCCACAGATACGCAGTATTTT.

A single count supports this clone. The gene calls are TRBV7-6 and TRBJ1-1, with D maybe TRBD1 (6 bases). CDR3 length: 14 residues. V gave up 5 bases and J gave up 2 bases, with 12 bases separating them. Germline V lookup: CDR1 SGHVS, CDR2 FNYEAQ. The CDR3 loop reads CASSAQGSNTEAFF. CDR3 bases: TGTGCCAGCAGCGCCCAGGGGTCCAACACTGAAGCTTTCTTT.

The chain uses TRBV4-1 and TRBJ2-1; TRBD1 matches at 8 bases. Germline assignment: CDR1 MGHRA and CDR2 YSYEKL. After removal of 4 bases from V and 3 bases from J, the junction contained 11 bases not matched to a gene. The CDR3 runs 17 residues. CDR3 sequence: CASSPLGIGQGYNEQFF. DNA of the CDR3: TGCGCCAGCAGCCCACTTGGGATAGGACAGGGCTACAATGAGCAGTTCTTC.

V usage is TRBV9 and J usage is TRBJ1-2, with 8 bases aligning to TRBD1. Germline values: CDR1 SGDLS, CDR2 YYNGEE. This CDR3 is built from 15 residues. V trimming: 0 bases; J trimming: 4 bases; junction bases outside the gene matches: 5. CDR3 DNA: TGTGCCAGCAGCGTAGGACAGGGGCTTCTCTATGGCTACACCTTC. It specifies CASSVGQGLLYGYTF.

The chain recombines TRBV5-1 with TRBJ2-1; 9 nucleotides line up with TRBD2. This CDR3 is 14 amino acids long. Trimming cost V 2 bases and J 9 bases; bases outside gene matches: 6. CDR1 is SGHRS and CDR2 is YFSETQ in the germline V gene. CDR3: CASSLTSGRGEQFF. CDR3 nucleotides: TGCGCCAGCAGCTTAACTAGCGGGCGGGGTGAGCAGTTCTTC.

This clone is labeled as large. This chain connects TRBV10-3 to TRBJ2-2; TRBD2 is a possible D gene (6 bases). Trimming left V 0 bases short and J 6 bases short, with 11 bases between. The CDR3 is 15 amino acids. The germline V gene has CDR1 ENHRY and CDR2 SYGVKD. The CDR3 protein is CAISESDRESGELFF. The CDR3 coding sequence is TGTGCCATCAGTGAGTCGGACCGGGAGTCCGGGGAGCTGTTTTTT.

The V and J genes are TRBV7-9 and TRBJ2-7; D possibly corresponds to TRBD2 (5 bases). Germline V CDR1 and CDR2: SEHNR, FQNEAQ (reference sequence). With 4 bases removed from V and 3 bases from J, the gap between germline ends came to 7 bases. The CDR3 is 12 amino acids. Written as DNA, the CDR3 is TGTGCCAGCAGCTACGCGGGCTACGAGCAGTACTTC. Translated: CASSYAGYEQYF.

The chain couples TRBV5-1 to TRBJ1-2, with D possibly being TRBD1 (5 bases). The CDR3 loop spans 16 amino acids. Per germline, CDR1 SGHRS and CDR2 YFSETQ. The V end was cut by 5 bases, the J end by 3 bases, with 20 bases between. The CDR3 region is CASSYGAGTLDYGYTF. The CDR3 DNA reads TGCGCCAGCAGTTACGGCGCCGGGACTCTCGACTATGGCTACACCTTC.

The chain combines TRBV19 with TRBJ1-5, with TRBD1 as a possible D gene (5 bases). Per germline, CDR1 LNHDA and CDR2 SQIVND (reference sequence). The CDR3 runs 15 residues. The V and J ends lost 4 bases and 11 bases respectively, with 21 bases between them. This CDR3 is CASSTTFPPSTAQHF. The CDR3 nucleotides are TGTGCCAGTAGTACCACATTCCCCCCTTCGACAGCCCAGCATTTT. The full variable domain, in which reference TRBV19 and TRBJ1-5 provide the parts outside the CDR3, is DGGITQSPKYLFRKEGQNVTLSCEQNLNHDAMYWYRQDPGQGLRLIYYSQIVNDFQKGDIAEGYSVSREKKESFPLTVTSAQKNPTAFYLCASSTTFPPSTAQHFGDGTRLSIL.

CDR3 nucleotide sequence: TGTGCCAGCAGTGAAAGTAGTCGCTACACCTTC. Protein sequence: CASSESSRYTF. V gene TRBV6-1 combines with J gene TRBJ1-2; D is ambiguous. V was trimmed by 2 bases and J by 9 bases, leaving 7 bases between them. Germline loops: CDR1 MNHNS, CDR2 SASEGT. The CDR3 covers 11 residues.

This chain uses TRBV19 with TRBJ1-1, with 8 bases fitting TRBD1. Germline CDR1 LNHDA, CDR2 SQIVND (reference sequence). V was clipped by 6 bases and J by 1 base; unmatched bases: 4. This CDR3 has 14 residues. The CDR3 is CASRWGQENTEAFF. CDR3 nucleotide sequence: TGTGCCAGTAGGTGGGGACAGGAGAACACTGAAGCTTTCTTT.

The CDR3 loop is CASSAMTGPGELFF. The CDR3 bases are TGTGCCAGCAGCGCAATGACAGGGCCCGGGGAGCTGTTTTTT. The chain is built from TRBV9 and TRBJ2-2; 7 nucleotides match TRBD1. The V gene end was trimmed by 3 bases and the J gene end by 6 bases; junction bases not matched to a gene: 5. The CDR3 covers 14 residues. Germline V gene sequence: CDR1 SGDLS, CDR2 YYNGEE.

The rearrangement links TRBV29-1 to TRBJ2-7, with D possibly matching TRBD2 (5 bases). Trimming pared 4 bases from V and 3 bases from J, leaving 13 bases between. Germline V gene sequence: CDR1 SQVTM, CDR2 ANQGSEA. This CDR3 is built from 13 residues. CDR3 sequence (DNA): TGCAGCGTTGGATCCAGACTACTCTACGAGCAGTACTTC. Protein product: CSVGSRLLYEQYF.